The clone carrying this TCR beta chain was seen repeatedly, ten times or more. Its antigen remains unidentified. For TCR, cDNA came from 5'RACE template switching, which added a universal primer site and UMIs. TCRdb reanalysed the 5' RACE reads using MiXCR and keeps one entry per CDR3 protein. The repertoire has around 300,000 distinct CDR3 sequences, 4.1% of them found once; the top ten carry around 23%. The data derive from a study of T cells after yellow fever vaccination. Points from the study as a whole: It was the secondary response that reached its peak faster, day 5 versus 15, but it was weaker. Across the CD4 and CD8 compartments, a small share of clonotypes was present in both. Bulk-population clonotypes that are abundant could appear as contaminants in FACS-sorted repertoires.

The CDR3 contains 13 residues. Germline-derived CDR1 and CDR2 are MNHEY and SMNVEV (reference sequence). V lost 5 bases and J lost 7, with 9 bases in between. The V and J genes are TRBV27 and TRBJ1-6; D unclear. Specimen: PBMCs, collected 5 days after the yellow fever booster vaccination. This TCR came from a man aged 18-30 years who received the YFV17D yellow fever vaccine. The CDR3 reads CASSPLGNSPLHF. The CDR3 DNA reads as TGTGCCAGCAGTCCCCTCGGAAATTCACCCCTCCACTTT.